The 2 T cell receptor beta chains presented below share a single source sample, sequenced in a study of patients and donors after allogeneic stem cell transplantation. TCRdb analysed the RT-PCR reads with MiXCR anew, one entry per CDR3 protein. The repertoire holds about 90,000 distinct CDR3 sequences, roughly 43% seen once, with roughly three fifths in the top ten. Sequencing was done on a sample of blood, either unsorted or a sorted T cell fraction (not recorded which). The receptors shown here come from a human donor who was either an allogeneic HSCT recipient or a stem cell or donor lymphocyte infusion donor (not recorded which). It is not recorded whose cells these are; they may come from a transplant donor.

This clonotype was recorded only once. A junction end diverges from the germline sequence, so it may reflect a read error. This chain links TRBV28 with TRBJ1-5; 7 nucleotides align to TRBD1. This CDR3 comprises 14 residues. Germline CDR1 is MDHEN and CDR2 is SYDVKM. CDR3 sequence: CASSLQGFRLPLFF. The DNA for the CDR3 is TGTGCCAGCAGCCTACAGGGGTTTAGGTTACCTTTGTTTTTT.

The CDR3 here is CSARGTGNYGYTF. The CDR3 DNA reads TGCAGTGCTAGAGGGACAGGGAACTATGGCTACACCTTC. J is TRBJ1-2 and V is TRBV20-1; TRBD1 agrees at 8 bases. CDR3 length: 13 amino acids. V lost 1 base, J lost 2 bases, and 0 bases stayed unmatched. CDR1 is DFQATT, CDR2 SNEGSKA, per germline (reference sequence).